The clone carrying this T cell receptor beta chain was recorded at least ten times. The CDR3 runs to 14 residues. Losses at the gene ends were 6 bases for V and 4 bases for J; bases not matched to a gene: 8. Germline V CDR1 and CDR2: DFQATT, SNEGSKA (reference sequence). Unique molecular identifiers were incorporated when the TCRbeta library was constructed. Using its own MiXCR run on the PCR reads, TCRdb lists one record per CDR3 protein. The sample has 90,000 to 95,000 distinct CDR3 sequences, 9% to 15% seen once. The data originate from a study of T-cell reconstitution after alpha-beta-depleted transplantation in children.

The origin of this receptor is a human donor who donated a stem cell graft to a child with inherited bone marrow failure. The V gene is TRBV20-1, the J gene TRBJ2-7; 11 nucleotides agree with TRBD2. The sequenced sample was PBMCs from the stem cell graft donor, obtained from the stem cell graft. The CDR3 DNA is TGCAGTGCCTGGGGACTAGCGGAGACTTACGAGCAGTACTTC. Its translation: CSAWGLAETYEQYF.